The source of this T cell receptor (beta chain) is a study of blood T cell repertoires in COVID-19. On the study more broadly: The United States, Italy and Spain were the sources of the acute and convalescent COVID-19 samples. PBMCs, B-cell-depleted T cells, or T cells provided the cDNA or gDNA that made up the material.

Per germline, CDR1 LNHDA and CDR2 SQIVND (reference sequence). The V and J ends lost 5 bases and 4 bases, in that order; junction bases with no gene match: 7. This CDR3 region has 16 residues. In the original processing: For nucleated cells, counts were estimated from reference gene primer amplification. Some clones are missing from TCRdb's copy, which holds only in-frame ones; the method was immunoSEQ multiplex PCR. That table gives V, J and clone size, and the DNA gave D and trimming. Of more than 85,000 clones in the sample, approximately 91% are singletons; the top ten hold around 4%. This sequence originates from a man aged 18 to 35 with acute or convalescent COVID-19. The V and J genes are TRBV19 and TRBJ2-2, with 10 bases matching TRBD1. Sequenced input: peripheral blood. As DNA, the CDR3 is TGTGCCAGTAGTCTTGGGACAGGGGAGGGCACCGGGGAGCTGTTTTTT. Translated, it gives CASSLGTGEGTGELFF.